A selection of T cell receptor beta chains follows, all from one sample in a study of blood T cell repertoires in COVID-19. Method: immunoSEQ multiplex PCR; TCRdb's copy keeps in-frame clones and lacks some. Among about 360,000 clones listed, approximately 86% were seen once. Sequencing input: peripheral blood. The receptors were gathered from a woman aged 60-75 years with COVID-19, enrolled during active disease. The CDR3 runs from the conserved cysteine through the conserved F or W. The D gene is left open where the match is weak. Rows give clone size only sometimes, using once, few, many, or a class for an expanded clone.

d_call,j_call,clone_size,v_call,cdr3_aa,cdr3_nt
.,TRBJ1-1,.,TRBV7-3,CASSLTGPGAMNTEAFF,TGTGCCAGCAGCTTAACGGGTCCAGGCGCCATGAACACTGAAGCTTTCTTT
.,TRBJ1-5,.,TRBV9,CASSVDRERPQHF,TGTGCCAGCAGCGTAGACAGGGAAAGGCCCCAGCATTTT
TRBD1,TRBJ2-6,.,TRBV30,CAWSDGQVNSGANVLTF,TGTGCCTGGAGTGACGGACAGGTCAACTCTGGGGCCAACGTCCTGACTTTC
TRBD1,TRBJ1-6,.,TRBV5-8,CASSRDRADSPLHF,TGTGCCAGCAGCCGGGACAGGGCGGATTCACCCCTCCACTTT
.,TRBJ1-2,.,TRBV30,CAWSVQSNYGYTF,TGTGCCTGGAGTGTACAGAGTAACTATGGCTACACCTTC
.,TRBJ2-1,.,TRBV7-3,CASSLPTANNEQFF,TGTGCCAGCAGCCTACCGACAGCGAACAATGAGCAGTTCTTC
.,TRBJ1-1,.,TRBV6-2/TRBV6-3,CASSNTGNTEAFF,TGTGCCAGCAGCAATACCGGGAACACTGAAGCTTTCTTT
.,TRBJ2-4,.,TRBV5-8,CASSLGQGGDIQYF,TGTGCCAGCAGCCTGGGGCAGGGGGGAGACATTCAGTACTTC
.,TRBJ2-7,.,TRBV27,CASSLGGYEQYF,TGTGCCAGCAGTTTAGGGGGGTACGAGCAGTACTTC
TRBD1,TRBJ1-4,.,TRBV18,CASSPLSGQGGEKLFF,TGTGCCAGCTCACCACTATCCGGACAGGGGGGCGAAAAACTGTTTTTT
.,TRBJ1-1,.,TRBV5-1,CASSLVAENTEAFF,TGCGCCAGCAGCTTGGTGGCGGAGAACACTGAAGCTTTCTTT
TRBD2,TRBJ2-2,.,TRBV7-3,CASSPWGLAGHAGELFF,TGTGCCAGCAGTCCCTGGGGGCTAGCGGGTCATGCCGGGGAGCTGTTTTTT
.,TRBJ2-7,.,TRBV6-1,CASSEDKGIRVGEYF,TGTGCCAGCAGTGAGGACAAGGGGATCAGGGTTGGGGAGTACTTC
.,TRBJ1-1,.,TRBV10-1,CASSEGPPAGEAFF,TGCGCCAGCAGTGAAGGGCCCCCAGCGGGTGAAGCTTTCTTT
.,TRBJ1-2,.,TRBV12-5,CASGLVEGRGEGYTF,TGTGCTAGTGGTTTGGTAGAAGGCAGGGGCGAAGGCTACACCTTC
.,TRBJ1-4,.,TRBV29-1,CSVGGGATNEKLFF,TGCAGCGTTGGCGGGGGAGCAACTAATGAAAAACTGTTTTTT
TRBD2,TRBJ2-1,.,TRBV5-5,CASRHWEGQGEQFF,TGTGCCAGCAGACACTGGGAGGGGCAAGGTGAGCAGTTCTTC
.,TRBJ1-1,once,TRBV14,CASSQVAGAGTEAFF,TGTGCCAGCAGCCAAGTAGCTGGGGCTGGCACTGAAGCTTTCTTT
.,TRBJ1-2,few,TRBV4-3,CASSQDRGFYGYTF,TGCGCCAGCAGCCAAGATCGAGGTTTCTATGGCTACACCTTC
.,TRBJ1-1,.,TRBV11-2,CASSLGEGTEAFF,TGTGCCAGCAGCTTAGGTGAGGGCACTGAAGCTTTCTTT
TRBD1,TRBJ1-5,.,TRBV6-5,CASRDRVGFQPQHF,TGTGCCAGCAGGGACAGGGTAGGCTTTCAGCCCCAGCATTTT
.,TRBJ2-7,.,TRBV7-9,CASSPQDRSYEQYF,TGTGCCAGCAGCCCCCAAGACAGATCCTACGAGCAGTACTTC
.,TRBJ1-2,.,TRBV7-2,CASSLGGGARGYGYTF,TGTGCCAGCAGCCTAGGAGGGGGGGCGCGGGGCTATGGCTACACCTTC
.,TRBJ2-1,.,TRBV6-6,CASTPAGAVNEQFF,TGTGCCAGCACCCCGGCAGGGGCGGTCAATGAGCAGTTCTTC
TRBD1,TRBJ1-1,.,TRBV18,CASSPPGTAGNTEAFF,TGTGCCAGCTCACCGCCAGGGACAGCCGGGAACACTGAAGCTTTCTTT
.,TRBJ1-2,.,TRBV18,CASSAGDFYGYTF,TGTGCCAGCTCCGCGGGGGATTTCTATGGCTACACCTTC
TRBD2,TRBJ2-1,.,TRBV7-2,CASSLLSGGVHEQFF,TGTGCCAGCAGCTTACTCAGCGGGGGGGTTCATGAGCAGTTCTTC
TRBD1,TRBJ1-1,few,TRBV5-6,CASSLDRLSSNTEAFF,TGTGCCAGCAGCCTGGACAGGCTGAGTTCGAACACTGAAGCTTTCTTT
.,TRBJ2-2,.,TRBV6-5,CASNTDRTGELFF,TGTGCCAGCAATACGGACAGAACCGGGGAGCTGTTTTTT
.,TRBJ1-1,.,TRBV11-2,CASSARGSITEAFF,TGTGCCAGCAGCGCAAGGGGAAGCATCACTGAAGCTTTCTTT
TRBD2,TRBJ2-2,.,TRBV2,CASSWGLAGDTGELFF,TGTGCCAGCAGTTGGGGACTAGCGGGGGACACCGGGGAGCTGTTTTTT
TRBD1,TRBJ2-7,.,TRBV4-1,CASRGQGASEQYF,TGCGCCAGCAGGGGACAGGGGGCGTCAGAGCAGTACTTC
TRBD2,TRBJ2-1,.,TRBV7-2,CASSLSGGAGYNEQFF,TGTGCCAGCAGCTTGAGCGGGGGGGCAGGTTACAATGAGCAGTTCTTC
TRBD2,TRBJ2-5,.,TRBV9,CASSGSGGAYETQYF,TGTGCCAGCAGCGGTAGCGGGGGGGCATATGAGACCCAGTACTTC
TRBD2,TRBJ2-3,.,TRBV9,CASSVVAGVTDTQYF,TGTGCCAGCAGCGTAGTAGCGGGGGTCACAGATACGCAGTATTTT
TRBD2,TRBJ2-2,.,TRBV5-6,CASSLLAGALTGELFF,TGTGCCAGCAGCTTACTAGCGGGGGCACTCACCGGGGAGCTGTTTTTT
TRBD1,TRBJ1-5,.,TRBV2,CATHRGPGQPQHF,TGTGCCACCCACAGGGGTCCCGGTCAGCCCCAGCATTTT
.,TRBJ2-5,.,TRBV12-3/TRBV12-4,CASSRQVPETQYF,TGTGCCAGCAGTAGACAAGTCCCCGAGACCCAGTACTTC
.,TRBJ1-5,.,TRBV7-2,CASRAGLNSNQPQHF,TGTGCCAGCAGAGCGGGACTTAATAGCAATCAGCCCCAGCATTTT
.,TRBJ1-5,.,TRBV9,CASSVGADYQPQHF,TGTGCCAGCAGCGTAGGGGCAGATTATCAGCCCCAGCATTTT
.,TRBJ2-1,.,TRBV13,CASSLAGVHNEQFF,TGTGCCAGCAGCTTAGCGGGAGTCCACAATGAGCAGTTCTTC
.,TRBJ1-3,.,TRBV6-5,CASSYSYSNGNTIYF,TGTGCCAGCAGTTACTCCTACAGTAATGGAAACACCATATATTTT
.,TRBJ1-4,few,TRBV4-1,CASSRTRNEKLFF,TGCGCCAGCAGCCGGACAAGGAATGAAAAACTGTTTTTT
TRBD1,TRBJ2-7,few,TRBV10-3,CAISGQGNDEQYF,TGTGCCATCAGCGGACAGGGGAACGACGAGCAGTACTTC
.,TRBJ2-5,.,TRBV5-6,CASSLRGLYEETQYF,TGTGCCAGCAGCTTGCGAGGCCTCTATGAAGAGACCCAGTACTTC
.,TRBJ2-5,.,TRBV3-1/TRBV3-2,CASSLGGGGLRRTQYF,TGTGCCAGCAGCCTCGGGGGAGGGGGACTCCGGCGAACCCAGTACTTC
.,TRBJ1-1,.,TRBV7-9,CASSPWGGQNTEAFF,TGTGCCAGCAGCCCCTGGGGGGGACAGAACACTGAAGCTTTCTTT
TRBD2,TRBJ2-7,.,TRBV6-2/TRBV6-3,CASSYSTRLPSGGAYEQYF,TGTGCCAGCAGTTACTCGACGCGTTTGCCTAGCGGGGGGGCATACGAGCAGTACTTC
.,TRBJ2-5,.,TRBV3-1/TRBV3-2,CASSPHTGRVALQETQYF,TGTGCCAGCAGCCCCCATACCGGGCGCGTAGCGCTACAAGAGACCCAGTACTTC